This T cell receptor (beta chain) was retrieved from a study of shared clonotypes between healthy human individuals (dated by TCRdb to about 2020). With regard to the full study: The cohort included three men and two women between 18 and 49 years of age. Libraries were prepared and TCR repertoires were sequenced by different laboratories using diverse techniques, in order to increase sequencing depth and limit assay-specific biases. Per donor, three plates each were used for CD4 naive and CD4 memory, two for CD8 naive, and one for CD8 memory. To estimate repertoire size and how much clonotypes are shared between individuals, the study performed deep sequencing of blood TCR repertoires from 4 to 6 healthy adults. Each donor's leukapheresis produced roughly between about 0.8 and 8.9 billion PBMCs.

Beyond this particular receptor, the publication reports: Even with the large sequencing depth, rarefaction of the sorted-subset datasets indicated that sequencing was incomplete. Sampling was restricted to blood, and TCR repertoires in tissues likely differ from the TCR repertoires found in blood. Naive subsets generally had larger estimated clonotype richness than memory subsets did. Compared with non-shared clonotypes, clonotypes shared by all four sorted-subset donors had higher generation probabilities. Pairwise subsampling led to the expectation that sequencing depth would affect the degree of clonotype sharing among donors. Across four donors, roughly 5.1% of naive CD4, 3% to 4% of naive CD8, approximately 2.5% of memory CD4, and over 0.35% of memory CD8 clonotypes were shared. Because the study included a small number of donors, the genetic and exposure-history diversity represented was limited.

Notes on this clone: No cognate antigen has been identified for it. No base quality information exists; no much larger clone differs at one position.

The donors were healthy, HIV-negative adults with no recently reported acute infections or vaccinations. Only Caucasian adults living in Nashville, Tennessee, USA were represented among the donors. Magnetic negative selection was used to enrich CD4+ T cells, after which naive cells were positively selected on CD45RA and the negative fraction became the memory subset. Blood was obtained by leukapheresis, after which PBMCs were separated by Ficoll-Histopaque density gradient centrifugation and cryopreserved in liquid nitrogen vapor phase. Analytical flow cytometry was used to check the purity and quantity of every magnetically sorted T cell population. Each sorted fraction had its genomic DNA isolated and then quantified by UV absorbance on a Nanodrop 2000c. Using the deep immunoSEQ assay, TCR CDR3 regions were amplified from genomic DNA by multiplex PCR. Extracted genomic DNA from each cell subset was distributed evenly across all wells of several immunoSEQ 96-well plates, and each plate was treated as a replicate. For sorted subsets, about 200 ng genomic DNA, equal to about 30,000 T cell genomes, was loaded into each replicate PCR. Purified libraries were measured with a Qubit 3.0 fluorometer, size-checked on a Bioanalyzer 2100, and measured again with the KAPA Library Quantification kit. A separate single-read 150-cycle Illumina NextSeq 550 flow cell was used to sequence each immunoSEQ 96-well plate. As for the authors' bioinformatics: Because only junctional sequences without quality scores were contained in the immunoSEQ output, filtering matching that applied to full-length reads could not be performed. To assign V/J genes and CDR3, sequences were annotated using PyIR, a Python wrapper for IgBLAST v1.9, with IMGT germline references. Reads were removed for weak V/J assignments (E-value above 1e-6), missing CDR3, stop codons, out-of-frame junctions, or ambiguous translated residues. V3J clonotypes were defined by identical inferred V gene, J gene, and CDR3 amino acid sequence. The percentage overlap between two repertoires was calculated by dividing the number of shared unique clonotypes by the size of the smaller repertoire. Three approaches were used to assess repertoire richness: RTK rarefaction, the Chao1 estimator, and Recon v2.1 estimates of unobserved clonotypes. Generation probabilities were computed with OLGA for all TCRbeta clonotypes obtained by the gDNA method from four donors. The source is immuneACCESS, and TCRdb retained only in-frame sequences with V and J called. Part of the clones is not carried over; for the studies checked, unresolved V genes explain less than half of this, and the remainder is unexplained. V, J and clone size were drawn from that table, and D and trimming were deduced from the DNA. Within this sample are 2 million to 2.5 million clones, with approximately 93% of them counted one time only. The top ten hold roughly 0.36% of the sample.

The CDR3 covers 15 residues, taking in both the cysteine and the phenylalanine. Only the CDR3 region is kept as DNA, spanning 45 bases read in frame from base 1. CDR1 and CDR2, per the germline V gene, are SGHRS and YFSETQ. Here V drops 0 bases and J drops 0 bases, and the junction holds 2 bases not matched to any gene. In this chain, TRBV5-1 is recombined with TRBJ1-1, with 7 middle bases fitting TRBD1. Sequenced input: naive CD4+ T cells from PBMCs. Read against the paper, the sample's cell subset or site label means: CD45RA+ positively selected. This receptor was taken from a man between 18 and 29 years old in good health. Some clones in this sample may be carry-over from other donors' samples. The sequenced DNA is TGCGCCAGCAGCTTGGGGGGACAGATGAACACTGAAGCTTTCTTT. It translates as CASSLGGQMNTEAFF.